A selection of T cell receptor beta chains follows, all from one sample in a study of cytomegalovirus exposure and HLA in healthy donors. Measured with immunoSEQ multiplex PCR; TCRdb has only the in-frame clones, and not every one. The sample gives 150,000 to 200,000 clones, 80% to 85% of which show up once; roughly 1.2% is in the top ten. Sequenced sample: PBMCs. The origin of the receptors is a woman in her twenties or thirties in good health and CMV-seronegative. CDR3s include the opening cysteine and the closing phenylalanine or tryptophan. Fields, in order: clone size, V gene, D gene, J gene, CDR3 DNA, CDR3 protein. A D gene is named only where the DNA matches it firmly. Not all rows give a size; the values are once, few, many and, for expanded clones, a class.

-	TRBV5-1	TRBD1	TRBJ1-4	TGCGCCACCAAGATGTTAGGACAGGGTTCTGAAAAACTGTTTTTT	CATKMLGQGSEKLFF
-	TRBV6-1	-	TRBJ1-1	TGTGCCAGCAGGCAGGGCTCCGGGAACACTGAAGCTTTCTTT	CASRQGSGNTEAFF
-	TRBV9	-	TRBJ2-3	TGTGCCAGCAGTTTGACAGCCCCTAGCACAGATACGCAGTATTTT	CASSLTAPSTDTQYF
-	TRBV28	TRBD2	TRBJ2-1	TGTGCCAGCAGTCCCATCGGGACTAGCGGGGGAGGTGAGCAGTTCTTC	CASSPIGTSGGGEQFF
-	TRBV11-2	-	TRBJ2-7	TGTGCCAGCAGCTTAGCGGGACACCTTAAGGACGAGCAGTACTTC	CASSLAGHLKDEQYF
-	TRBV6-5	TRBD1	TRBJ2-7	TGTGCCAGCAGAAAGGGACAGGGAGCCGACGAGCAGTACTTC	CASRKGQGADEQYF
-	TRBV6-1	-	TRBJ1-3	TGTGCCAGCACAGTCTCTGGAAACACCATATATTTT	CASTVSGNTIYF
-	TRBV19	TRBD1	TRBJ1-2	TGTGCCAGTAGTCCCGGGACAGGGGGCGAACGCTACACCTTC	CASSPGTGGERYTF
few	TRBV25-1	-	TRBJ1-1	TGTGCCAGCAGTCCCCATGAAGGGAGAAGGGCTTTCTTT	CASSPHEGRRAFF
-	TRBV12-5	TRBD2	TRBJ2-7	TGTGCTAGTGGCAGCGGGGGGTCTAGCTACGAGCAGTACTTC	CASGSGGSSYEQYF
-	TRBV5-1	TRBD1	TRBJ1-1	TGCGCCAGCAGCCACGGGCAGGGGGCCGCTGAAGCTTTCTTT	CASSHGQGAAEAFF
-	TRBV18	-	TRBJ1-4	TGTGCCAGCTCACCTTACAGTCAAGATAATGAAAAACTGTTTTTT	CASSPYSQDNEKLFF
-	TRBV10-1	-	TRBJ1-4	TGCGCCAGCAGTGAGTCCGGTCAGGGAAAAGGTGAAAAACTGTTTTTT	CASSESGQGKGEKLFF
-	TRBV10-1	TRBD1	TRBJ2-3	TGCGCCAGCAGTCGGGACAGCCCCACAGATACGCAGTATTTT	CASSRDSPTDTQYF
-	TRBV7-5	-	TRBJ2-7	TGTGTCAGGGACAAGGGCGGTAAGTTCTACGAGCAGTACTTC	CVRDKGGKFYEQYF
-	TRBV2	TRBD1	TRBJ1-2	TGTGCCAGCAGTGGGGGGTCGGACAGGAACTCAAACTATGGCTACACCTTC	CASSGGSDRNSNYGYTF
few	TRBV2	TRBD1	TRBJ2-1	TGTGCCAGCAGACCCGGGACAGGGGGCTGGAATGAGCAGTTCTTC	CASRPGTGGWNEQFF
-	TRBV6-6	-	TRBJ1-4	TGTGCCAGCAGTTACCATGGCAGGGGTGAAAAACTGTTTTTT	CASSYHGRGEKLFF
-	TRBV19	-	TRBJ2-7	TGTGCCAGTATAGAGGACTGTAGCATGCTCGAGCAGTACTTC	CASIEDCSMLEQYF
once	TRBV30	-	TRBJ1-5	TGTGCCTGCGGGGAATATCAGCCCCAGCATTTT	CACGEYQPQHF
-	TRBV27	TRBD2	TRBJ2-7	TGTGCCAGCAGTTTCTCCCGGTCCGGGGGGTTCTTCTACGAGCAGTACTTC	CASSFSRSGGFFYEQYF
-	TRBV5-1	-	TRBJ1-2	TGCGCCAGCAGCTTCGACAGTAACTATGGCTACACCTTC	CASSFDSNYGYTF
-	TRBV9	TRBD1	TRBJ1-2	TGTGCCAGCAGCGTAGGGGGACAGGGACTCGGCTACACCTTC	CASSVGGQGLGYTF
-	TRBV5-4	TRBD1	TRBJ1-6	TGTGCCAGCAGCCCGGACAGGAAATATTCACCCCTCCACTTT	CASSPDRKYSPLHF